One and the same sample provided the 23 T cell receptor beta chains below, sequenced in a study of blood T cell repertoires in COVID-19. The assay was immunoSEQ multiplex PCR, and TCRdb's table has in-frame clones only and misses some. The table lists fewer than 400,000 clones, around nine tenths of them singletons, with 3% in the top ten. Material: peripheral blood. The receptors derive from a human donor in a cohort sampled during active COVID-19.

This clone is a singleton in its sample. CDR3 residues: CASRGMGHTEAFF. In nucleotides, the CDR3 is TGTGCCAGCAGGGGCATGGGTCACACTGAAGCTTTCTTT. The chain recombines TRBV27 with TRBJ1-1; no clear D gene. The CDR3 length is 13 residues. With 6 bases removed from V and 3 bases from J, the gap between germline ends came to 11 bases. The V gene's germline CDR1 is MNHEY and CDR2 SMNVEV (reference sequence).

CDR3: CASSLLRGAPTDTQYF. The CDR3 nucleotides read TGTGCCAGCAGCTTATTACGGGGGGCTCCCACAGATACGCAGTATTTT. The chain employs TRBV13 and TRBJ2-3; perhaps TRBD2 as D (7 bases). The length of the CDR3 is 16 residues. V lost 2 bases, J lost 2 bases, and 14 bases lay in between. Germline CDR1 is PRHDT and CDR2 is FYEKMQ (reference sequence). The complete variable domain, with remaining parts taken from reference TRBV13 and TRBJ2-3, reads AAGVIQSPRHLIKEKRETATLKCYPIPRHDTVYWYQQGPGQDPQFLISFYEKMQSDKGSIPDRFSAQQFSDYHSELNMSSLELGDSALYFCASSLLRGAPTDTQYFGPGTRLTVL.

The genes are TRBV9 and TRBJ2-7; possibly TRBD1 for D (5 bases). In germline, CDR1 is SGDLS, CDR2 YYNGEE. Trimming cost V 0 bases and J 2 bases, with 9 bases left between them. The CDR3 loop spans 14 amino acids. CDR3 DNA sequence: TGTGCCAGCAGCGTAGTTGACAGACCCTACGAGCAGTACTTC. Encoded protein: CASSVVDRPYEQYF.

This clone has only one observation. CDR3 coding DNA: TGTGCCAGCAGTTACTCTGCCGGGACAGGCCTTAATTCACCCCTCCACTTT. It encodes CASSYSAGTGLNSPLHF. This sequence joins TRBV2 and TRBJ1-6; TRBD1 matches at 8 bases. The CDR3 runs to 17 residues. Per the germline V gene, CDR1 is SNHLY and CDR2 is FYNNEI. After removal of 5 bases from V and 6 bases from J, the junction contained 12 bases not matched to a gene.

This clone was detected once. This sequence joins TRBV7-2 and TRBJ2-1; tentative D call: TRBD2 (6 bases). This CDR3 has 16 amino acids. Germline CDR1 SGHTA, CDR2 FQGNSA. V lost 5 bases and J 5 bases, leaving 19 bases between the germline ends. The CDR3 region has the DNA TGTGCCAGCAGCCTCGGAGGGAAAAGACTCCACAATGAGCAGTTCTTC. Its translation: CASSLGGKRLHNEQFF. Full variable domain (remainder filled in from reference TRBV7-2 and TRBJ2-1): GAGVSQSPSNKVTEKGKDVELRCDPISGHTALYWYRQSLGQGLEFLIYFQGNSAPDKSGLPSDRFSAERTGGSVSTLTIQRTQQEDSAVYLCASSLGGKRLHNEQFFGPGTRLTVL.

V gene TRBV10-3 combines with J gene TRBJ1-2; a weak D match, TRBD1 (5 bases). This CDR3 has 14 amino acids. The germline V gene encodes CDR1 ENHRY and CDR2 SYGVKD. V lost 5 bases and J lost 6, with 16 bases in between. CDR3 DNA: TGTGCCATCAGTCGCCAGGGATATATTGATGGCTACACCTTC. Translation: CAISRQGYIDGYTF.

The CDR3 loop is CASSIGITSGNTIYF. CDR3 sequence (DNA): TGTGCCAGTAGTATCGGGATTACCTCTGGAAACACCATATATTTT. The chain couples TRBV19 to TRBJ1-3; no clear D gene. The V gene's germline CDR1 is LNHDA and CDR2 SQIVND (reference sequence). The CDR3 is 15 amino acids. Trimming stripped 3 bases from V and 0 bases from J, with 9 bases between.

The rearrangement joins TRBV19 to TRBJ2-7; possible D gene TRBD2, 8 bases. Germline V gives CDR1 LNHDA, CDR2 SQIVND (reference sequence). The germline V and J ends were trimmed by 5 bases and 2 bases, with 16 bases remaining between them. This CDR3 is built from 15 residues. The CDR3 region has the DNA TGTGCCAGTAGTCCCTATAGCGGGACAGCCTACGAGCAGTACTTC. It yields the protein CASSPYSGTAYEQYF.

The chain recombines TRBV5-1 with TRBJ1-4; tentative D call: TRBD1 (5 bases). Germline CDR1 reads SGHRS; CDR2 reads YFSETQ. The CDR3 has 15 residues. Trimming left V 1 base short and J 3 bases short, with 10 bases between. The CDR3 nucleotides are TGCGCCAGCAGCTTGAGTAGGGGTGCTAATGAAAAACTGTTTTTT. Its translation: CASSLSRGANEKLFF. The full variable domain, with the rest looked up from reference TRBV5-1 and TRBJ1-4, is KAGVTQTPRYLIKTRGQQVTLSCSPISGHRSVSWYQQTPGQGLQFLFEYFSETQRNKGNFPGRFSGRQFSNSRSEMNVSTLELGDSALYLCASSLSRGANEKLFFGSGTQLSVL.

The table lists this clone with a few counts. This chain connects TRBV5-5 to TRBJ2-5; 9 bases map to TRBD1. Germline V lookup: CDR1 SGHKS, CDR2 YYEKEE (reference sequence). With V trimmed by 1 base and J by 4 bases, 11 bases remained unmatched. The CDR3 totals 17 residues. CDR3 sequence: CASSLNHPGQGLETQYF. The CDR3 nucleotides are TGTGCCAGCAGCTTGAACCACCCGGGACAGGGTTTAGAGACCCAGTACTTC.

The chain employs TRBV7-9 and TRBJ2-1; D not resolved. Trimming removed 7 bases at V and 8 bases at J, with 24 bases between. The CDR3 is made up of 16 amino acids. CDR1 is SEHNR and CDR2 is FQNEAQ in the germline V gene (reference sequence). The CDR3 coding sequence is TGTGCCAGCACTCGGCGGATCCTCGGCTGGGTGGATGAGCAGTTCTTC. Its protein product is CASTRRILGWVDEQFF.

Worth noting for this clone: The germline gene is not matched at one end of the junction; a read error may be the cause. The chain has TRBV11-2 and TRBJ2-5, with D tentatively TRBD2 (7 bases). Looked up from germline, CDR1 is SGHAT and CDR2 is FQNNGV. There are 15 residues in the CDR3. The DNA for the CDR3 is TGTGCCAGCAGCTTAGAGGGGGGGCTCCAAGAGACCCAATACTTC. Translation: CASSLEGGLQETQYF.

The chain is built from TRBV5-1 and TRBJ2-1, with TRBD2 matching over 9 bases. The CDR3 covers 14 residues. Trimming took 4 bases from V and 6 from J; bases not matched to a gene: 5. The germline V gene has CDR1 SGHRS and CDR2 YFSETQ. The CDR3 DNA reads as TGCGCCAGCAGCCGGCGGGGGGGTGGCAATGAGCAGTTCTTC. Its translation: CASSRRGGGNEQFF.

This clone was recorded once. CDR3 residues: CASSAPGRGSVYTF. The CDR3 DNA follows: TGTGCCAGCAGCGCACCCGGACGGGGTTCAGTCTACACCTTC. The chain employs TRBV9 and TRBJ1-2; D remains unclear. The V gene lost 3 bases and the J gene lost 10 bases, with 19 bases spanning the gap. There are 14 residues in the CDR3. Germline V lookup: CDR1 SGDLS, CDR2 YYNGEE. The variable domain in full, completed from reference TRBV9 and TRBJ1-2, reads DSGVTQTPKHLITATGQRVTLRCSPRSGDLSVYWYQQSLDQGLQFLIQYYNGEERAKGNILERFSAQQFPDLHSELNLSSLELGDSALYFCASSAPGRGSVYTFGSGTRLTVV.

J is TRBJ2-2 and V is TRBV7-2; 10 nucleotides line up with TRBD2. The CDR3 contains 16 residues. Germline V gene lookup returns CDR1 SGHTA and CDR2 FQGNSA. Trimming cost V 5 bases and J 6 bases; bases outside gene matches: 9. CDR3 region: CASSRPSGRASGELFF. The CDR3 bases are TGTGCCAGCAGCCGTCCCAGCGGGAGGGCCTCCGGGGAGCTGTTTTTT.

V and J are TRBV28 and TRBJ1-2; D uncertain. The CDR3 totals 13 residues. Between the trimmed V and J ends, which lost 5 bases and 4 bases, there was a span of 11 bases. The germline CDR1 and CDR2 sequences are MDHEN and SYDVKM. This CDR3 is CASSETVGYGYTF. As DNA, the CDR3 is TGTGCCAGCAGTGAAACCGTCGGCTATGGCTACACCTTC.

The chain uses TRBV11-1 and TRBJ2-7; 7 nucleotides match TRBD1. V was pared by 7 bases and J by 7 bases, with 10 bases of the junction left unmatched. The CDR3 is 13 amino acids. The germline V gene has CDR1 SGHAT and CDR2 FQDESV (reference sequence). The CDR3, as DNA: TGTGCCAGCACCCTTGACAGGGTGGGAGAGCAGTACTTC. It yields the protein CASTLDRVGEQYF.

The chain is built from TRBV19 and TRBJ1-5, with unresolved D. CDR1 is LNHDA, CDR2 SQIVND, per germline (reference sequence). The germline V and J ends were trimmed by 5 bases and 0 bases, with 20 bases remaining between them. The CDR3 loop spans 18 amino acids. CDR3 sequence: CASSSGLVGGSSNQPQHF. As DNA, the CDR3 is TGTGCCAGTAGTTCTGGCCTCGTCGGAGGGAGTAGCAATCAGCCCCAGCATTTT.

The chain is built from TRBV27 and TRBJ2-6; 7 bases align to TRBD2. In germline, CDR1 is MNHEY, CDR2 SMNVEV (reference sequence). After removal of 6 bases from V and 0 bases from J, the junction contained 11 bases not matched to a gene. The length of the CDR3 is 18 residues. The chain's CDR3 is CASRPSGTFLSGANVLTF. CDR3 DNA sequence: TGTGCCAGCAGGCCTAGCGGTACCTTCCTCTCTGGGGCCAACGTCCTGACTTTC.

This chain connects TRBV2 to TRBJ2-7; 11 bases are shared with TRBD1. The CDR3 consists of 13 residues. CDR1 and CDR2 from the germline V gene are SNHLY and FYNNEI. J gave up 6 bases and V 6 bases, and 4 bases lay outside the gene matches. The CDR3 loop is CASSRDRGGEQYF. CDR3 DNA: TGTGCCAGCAGCCGGGACAGGGGGGGCGAGCAGTACTTC.

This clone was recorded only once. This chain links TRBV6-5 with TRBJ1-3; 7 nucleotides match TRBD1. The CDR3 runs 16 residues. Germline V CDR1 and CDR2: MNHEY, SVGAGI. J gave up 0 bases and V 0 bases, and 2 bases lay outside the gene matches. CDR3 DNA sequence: TGTGCCAGCAGTTACTCGGGACAGTTCTCTGGAAACACCATATATTTT. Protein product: CASSYSGQFSGNTIYF.

The CDR3 sequence is CASSLRDRGPYPPTGANVLTF. In DNA, the CDR3 is TGTGCCAGCAGTCTCCGGGACAGGGGGCCTTATCCCCCGACGGGGGCCAACGTCCTGACTTTC. This chain uses TRBV6-6 with TRBJ2-6, with 12 bases identical to TRBD1. This CDR3 region has 21 residues. CDR1 and CDR2 from the germline V gene are MNHNY and SVGAGI (reference sequence). The V segment lost 5 bases and the J segment 4 bases; nucleotides outside the gene matches: 18.

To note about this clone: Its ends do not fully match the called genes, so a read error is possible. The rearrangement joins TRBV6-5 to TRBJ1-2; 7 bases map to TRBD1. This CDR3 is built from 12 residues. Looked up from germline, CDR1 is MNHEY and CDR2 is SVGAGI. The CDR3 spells CASSPRQGTDFF. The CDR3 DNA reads TGTGCCAGCAGCCCCCGACAGGGCACCGACTTCTTC.